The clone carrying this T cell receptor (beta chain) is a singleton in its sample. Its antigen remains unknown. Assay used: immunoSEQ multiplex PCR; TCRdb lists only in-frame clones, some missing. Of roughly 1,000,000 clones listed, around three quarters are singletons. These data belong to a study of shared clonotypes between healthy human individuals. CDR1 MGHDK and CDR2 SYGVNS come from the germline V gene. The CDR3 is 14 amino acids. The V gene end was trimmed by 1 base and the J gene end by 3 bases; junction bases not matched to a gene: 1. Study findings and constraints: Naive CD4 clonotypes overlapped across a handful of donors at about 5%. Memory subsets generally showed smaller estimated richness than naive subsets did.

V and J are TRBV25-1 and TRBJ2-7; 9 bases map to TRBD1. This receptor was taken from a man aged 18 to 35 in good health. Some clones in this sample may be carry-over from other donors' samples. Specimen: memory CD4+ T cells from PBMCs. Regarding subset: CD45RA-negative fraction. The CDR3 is CASSELGQGYEQYF. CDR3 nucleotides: TGTGCCAGCAGTGAATTGGGACAGGGCTACGAGCAGTACTTC.